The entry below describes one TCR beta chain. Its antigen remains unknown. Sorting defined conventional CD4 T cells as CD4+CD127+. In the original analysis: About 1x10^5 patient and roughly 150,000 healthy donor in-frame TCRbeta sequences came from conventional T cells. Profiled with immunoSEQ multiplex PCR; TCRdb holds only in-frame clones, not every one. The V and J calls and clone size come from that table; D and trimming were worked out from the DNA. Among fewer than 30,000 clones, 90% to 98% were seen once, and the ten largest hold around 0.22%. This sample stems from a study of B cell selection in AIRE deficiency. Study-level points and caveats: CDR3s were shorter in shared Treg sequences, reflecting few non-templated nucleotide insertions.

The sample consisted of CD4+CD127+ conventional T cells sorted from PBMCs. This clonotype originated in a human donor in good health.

CDR3 sequence (DNA): TGCGCCAGCAGCCAAGACGGGAGAGGTGAGCAGTTCTTC. Residues: CASSQDGRGEQFF. The rearrangement joins TRBV4-1 to TRBJ2-1; tentatively, D is TRBD2 (6 bases). The CDR3 length is 13 residues. With 0 bases removed from V and 9 bases from J, the gap between germline ends came to 9 bases. Germline V gene lookup returns CDR1 MGHRA and CDR2 YSYEKL.